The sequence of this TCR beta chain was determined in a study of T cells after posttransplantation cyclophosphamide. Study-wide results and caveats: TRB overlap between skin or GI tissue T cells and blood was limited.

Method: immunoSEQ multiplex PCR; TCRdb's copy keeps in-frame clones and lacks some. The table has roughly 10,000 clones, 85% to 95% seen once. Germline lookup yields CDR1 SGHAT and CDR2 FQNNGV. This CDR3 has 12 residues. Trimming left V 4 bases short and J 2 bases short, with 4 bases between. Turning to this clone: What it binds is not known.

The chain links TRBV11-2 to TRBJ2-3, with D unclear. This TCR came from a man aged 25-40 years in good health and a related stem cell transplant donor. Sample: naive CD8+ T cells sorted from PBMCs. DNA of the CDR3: TGTGCCAGCAGCTCACTCACAGATACGCAGTATTTT. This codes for CASSSLTDTQYF.